This T cell receptor (beta chain) was sequenced in a study of coeliac disease (dated by TCRdb to 2022 to 2024). Describing the broader study: Because high-resolution HLA typing was not available, biased TRBV7-2 usage was examined as a proof of principle. Next-generation sequencing of rearranged TRB and TRG CDR3 regions was used on small intestinal lymphocyte fractions taken from coeliac and non-coeliac patients. The goal was to describe the TR repertoires of small intestinal T cells in active coeliac disease, in refractory type I coeliac disease, and in coeliac disease treated with a gluten-free diet. A total of some 30 patients were included in the full study, of whom roughly 22 had serologically confirmed coeliac disease and 8 were controls with non-small intestinal disorders. TRB sequencing worked for samples from 27 to 35 subjects, and these included 20 to 25 paired bulk unsorted intraepithelial and lamina propria cell samples. Overall results and qualifications from the work: Active coeliac intraepithelial and lamina propria samples had lower TRB and TRG repertoire clonality than controls, suggesting that diverse T cells were recruited. Published gliadin-specific TRB sequences appeared in about 55% of the 18 coeliac lamina propria samples but only 1 of 6 controls. Cross-contamination between compartments was possible, because separating intraepithelial cells from lamina propria cells did not produce high-purity fractions. For the most part, TRB repertoires were private, with most amino acid sequences found in only one sample, and V-gene usage showed no significant difference across disease groups. The approach was considered by the authors to be unsuitable for unbiased detection of gliadin-specific T cells, as gliadin-specific T cells are scarce and rarely shared between patients.

The CDR3 runs 10 residues from the cysteine to the phenylalanine. The retained sequence is limited to the CDR3, 30 bases, with the frame set at the first base. Taken from the germline V gene (reference sequence), the CDR1 and CDR2 loops are DFQATT and SNEGSKA. This clone was observed a handful of times. No antigen is known for it. Per-base qualities were not stored, and no clone one base away is much larger. Cells were frozen in aliquots of approximately 500,000 in DMSO/FBS in liquid nitrogen, and a single aliquot from each fraction was used for sequencing. Every one of the 30 patients in the study had endoscopy and a small intestinal biopsy. Once intraepithelial cells had been isolated, the leftover biopsy tissue was digested with collagenase to release lamina propria cells. Genomic DNA was extracted from frozen unsorted cell fractions using the Qiagen DNeasy blood extraction kit. The library was made by the immunoSEQ multiplex PCR assay. The TR loci underwent multiplexed PCR amplification, with J gene segments targeted by reverse primers and V gene segments targeted by forward primers. The amplified CDR3 regions were sequenced using the Illumina HiSeq System. The study's processing was this. To strip out PCR and sequencing errors and collapse the data into unique sequences, a nearest-neighbour algorithm merged closely related reads. Repertoires were summarised in terms of clonality and T cell density, with T cell density defined as TR molecules per amount of genomic DNA input. Public TRs were defined as CDR3 amino acid sequences in at least 80% of unsorted samples, then tested for differential abundance between coeliac and control samples. Each lamina propria sample was queried against a list of more than 200 published gliadin-specific TRB sequences. Differences in clonality and density between disease groups were tested by Kruskal-Wallis tests, followed by Dunn post-tests. Held by TCRdb, this immuneACCESS table contains in-frame sequences only and omits some clones. Under half of the omission traces to an unresolved V gene where checked; the cause of the rest is unknown. The V and J calls and clone size are taken from that table; D and trimming were inferred from the DNA. In this sample the table shows some 3,300 clones, over 60% of which occur a single time. The ten largest clones represent 20% of the sample.

The TCR was taken from a man of 80 years or more without celiac disease. The chain is made from TRBV20-1 and TRBJ2-7; TRBD2 is a weak D gene call, 5 bases matching. The sequencing sample was made of lymphocytes from the gut lamina propria. Taken with the paper, the label for cell subset or site translates to: lamina propria cell (LPC) fraction of small intestinal biopsy. The DNA reads as follows: TGCATTACTAGAAGCGGCGAGCAGTACTTC. Its protein product is CITRSGEQYF.